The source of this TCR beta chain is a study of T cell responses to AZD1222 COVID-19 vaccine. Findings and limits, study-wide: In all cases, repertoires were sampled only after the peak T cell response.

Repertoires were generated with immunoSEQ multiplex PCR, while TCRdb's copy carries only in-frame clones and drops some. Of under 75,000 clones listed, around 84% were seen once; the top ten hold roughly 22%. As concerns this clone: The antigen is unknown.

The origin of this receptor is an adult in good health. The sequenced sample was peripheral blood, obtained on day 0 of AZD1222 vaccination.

The CDR3 DNA reads as TGTGCCAGCAGTGAGTGGCGGGGGAGGACCGGGGAGCTGTTTTTT. This gives the protein CASSEWRGRTGELFF. This sequence joins TRBV6-1 and TRBJ2-2, with 7 bases that match TRBD2. The CDR3 totals 15 residues. The V segment lost 3 bases and the J segment 5 bases; nucleotides outside the gene matches: 6. CDR1 is MNHNS, CDR2 SASEGT, per germline.